Listed below are T cell receptor beta chains from one sample, sequenced in a study of blood T cell repertoires in COVID-19. Some clones are missing from TCRdb's copy, which holds only in-frame ones; the method was immunoSEQ multiplex PCR. Seen here are roughly 230,000 clones, 70% to 90% observed once, and the top ten hold 0.85% to 1%. Sequencing used peripheral blood. The receptors shown here come from a man between 40 and 49 years old with acute or convalescent COVID-19. CDR3s include the opening cysteine and the closing phenylalanine or tryptophan. The D gene is left open where the match is weak. Not every row has a clone size; where given, it reads once, few, many or a size class.

>.|TRBJ2-5|TRBD2|TRBV2
CASSEKGGTSGASQETQYF
TGTGCCAGCAGTGAAAAGGGGGGGACTAGCGGGGCCTCCCAAGAGACCCAGTACTTC
>.|TRBJ1-2|.|TRBV3-1/TRBV3-2
CASSQDRRANYGYTF
TGTGCCAGCAGCCAAGATCGGCGGGCGAACTATGGCTACACCTTC
>.|TRBJ1-2|TRBD1|TRBV28
CASNRQGARYYGYTF
TGTGCCAGCAACCGACAGGGGGCGCGTTACTATGGCTACACCTTC
>.|TRBJ2-5|TRBD1|TRBV7-2
CASSSKPWTGSGETQYF
TGTGCCAGCAGCTCTAAACCCTGGACAGGGAGCGGTGAGACCCAGTACTTC
>.|TRBJ1-5|TRBD1|TRBV6-5
CASRGQGSNQPQHF
TGTGCCAGCAGGGGACAGGGGAGCAATCAGCCCCAGCATTTT
>.|TRBJ2-5|.|TRBV13
CASSSGNLGAQETQYF
TGTGCCAGCAGCTCGGGCAATTTGGGGGCACAAGAGACCCAGTACTTC
>.|TRBJ2-3|TRBD1|TRBV24-1
CATSDGAGGTDTQYF
TGTGCCACCAGTGATGGGGCAGGGGGAACAGATACGCAGTATTTT
>.|TRBJ1-1|.|TRBV30
CAWSVLPTRRLMNTEAFF
TGTGCCTGGAGTGTTCTCCCCACACGGCGGTTAATGAACACTGAAGCTTTCTTT
>.|TRBJ2-1|.|TRBV6-4
CASSDRFIGSSYNEQFF
TGTGCCAGCAGTGATCGGTTCATCGGGAGCTCCTACAATGAGCAGTTCTTC
>.|TRBJ2-3|.|TRBV7-3
CASSLTGALTDTQYF
TGTGCCAGCAGCTTAACAGGGGCCCTCACAGATACGCAGTATTTT
>.|TRBJ2-7|.|TRBV28
CASSVQGRNEQYF
TGTGCCAGCAGTGTACAGGGGAGGAACGAGCAGTACTTC
>.|TRBJ2-7|.|TRBV9
CASSPTPGEQYF
TGTGCCAGCAGCCCAACTCCGGGAGAGCAGTACTTC
>.|TRBJ1-2|TRBD1|TRBV10-2
CASKPDRGNYGYTF
TGCGCCAGCAAGCCCGACAGGGGAAACTATGGCTACACCTTC
>few|TRBJ2-5|.|TRBV3-1/TRBV3-2
CASSQTAQGFETQYF
TGTGCCAGCAGCCAAACCGCACAGGGTTTTGAGACCCAGTACTTC
>few|TRBJ2-3|TRBD2|TRBV29-1
CSVDSGGRTDTQYF
TGCAGCGTTGATAGCGGGGGACGGACAGATACGCAGTATTTT
>.|TRBJ1-5|TRBD1|TRBV3-1/TRBV3-2
CASSQGASNQPQHF
TGTGCCAGTTCCCAGGGGGCGAGCAATCAGCCCCAGCATTTT
>.|TRBJ1-2|TRBD1|TRBV23-1
CASSQSPGTGNYGYTF
TGCGCCAGCAGTCAGAGCCCCGGGACAGGGAACTATGGCTACACCTTC
>.|TRBJ1-3|.|TRBV5-1
CASSLAGVSSGNTIYF
TGCGCCAGCAGCTTGGCCGGGGTCAGCTCTGGAAACACCATATATTTT
>.|TRBJ2-5|TRBD1|TRBV29-1
CSVWGQAETQYF
TGCAGCGTGTGGGGACAGGCAGAGACCCAGTACTTC
>.|TRBJ2-7|.|TRBV19
CASSTPREQYF
TGTGCCAGTAGTACCCCCCGCGAGCAGTACTTC
>.|TRBJ1-1|.|TRBV29-1
CSVETGRGREAFF
TGCAGCGTTGAAACGGGGAGGGGTCGGGAAGCTTTCTTT
>.|TRBJ2-5|.|TRBV5-1
CASSLVGPRRPSGQETQYF
TGCGCCAGCAGCTTGGTTGGCCCGAGACGGCCCTCCGGGCAAGAGACCCAGTACTTC
>.|TRBJ1-1|.|TRBV4-2
CASSQSPENTEAFF
TGTGCCAGCAGCCAATCCCCAGAGAACACTGAAGCTTTCTTT
>few|TRBJ1-5|TRBD1|TRBV6-1
CASSENKVRQGYSNQPQHF
TGTGCCAGCAGTGAAAACAAGGTTAGACAGGGCTATAGCAATCAGCCCCAGCATTTT
>few|TRBJ1-5|.|TRBV6-1
CASSEEQARNQPQHF
TGTGCCAGCAGTGAAGAACAGGCTAGGAATCAGCCCCAGCATTTT
>.|TRBJ1-6|.|TRBV9
CASSVVFRVRSRSSPLHF
TGTGCCAGCAGCGTAGTGTTCAGGGTTAGGTCACGGAGTTCACCCCTCCACTTT
>once|TRBJ2-5|.|TRBV29-1
CSVGRGGWETQYF
TGCAGCGTTGGTCGCGGTGGATGGGAGACCCAGTACTTC
>.|TRBJ2-7|.|TRBV11-2
CASSLGAGNEQYF
TGTGCCAGCAGCTTAGGGGCGGGGAACGAGCAGTACTTC
>.|TRBJ1-2|.|TRBV6-5
CASSARWGYTF
TGTGCCAGCTCGGCCAGGTGGGGCTACACCTTC